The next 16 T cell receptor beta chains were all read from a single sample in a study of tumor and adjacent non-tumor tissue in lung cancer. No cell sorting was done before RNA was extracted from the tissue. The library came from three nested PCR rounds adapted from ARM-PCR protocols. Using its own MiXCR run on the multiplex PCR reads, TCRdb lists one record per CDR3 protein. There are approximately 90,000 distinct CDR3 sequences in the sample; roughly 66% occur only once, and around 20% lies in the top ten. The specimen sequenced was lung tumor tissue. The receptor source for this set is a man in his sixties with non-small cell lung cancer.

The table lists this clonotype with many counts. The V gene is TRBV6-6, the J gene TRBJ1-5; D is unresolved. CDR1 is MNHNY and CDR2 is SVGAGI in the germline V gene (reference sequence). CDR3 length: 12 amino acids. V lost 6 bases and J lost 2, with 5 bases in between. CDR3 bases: TGTGCCAGCAGGGATGGCAATCAGCCCCAGCATTTT. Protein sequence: CASRDGNQPQHF.

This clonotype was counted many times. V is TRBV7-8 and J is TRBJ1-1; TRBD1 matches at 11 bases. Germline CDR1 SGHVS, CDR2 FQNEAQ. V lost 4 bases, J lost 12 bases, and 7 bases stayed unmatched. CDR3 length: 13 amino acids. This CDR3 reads CASSSTGTGGTFF. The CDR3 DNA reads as TGTGCCAGCAGCTCGACAGGGACAGGGGGAACTTTCTTT.

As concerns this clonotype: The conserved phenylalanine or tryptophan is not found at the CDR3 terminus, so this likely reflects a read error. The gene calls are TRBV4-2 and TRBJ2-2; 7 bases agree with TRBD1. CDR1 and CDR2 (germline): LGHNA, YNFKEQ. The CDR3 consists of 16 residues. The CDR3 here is CVSSPRGDSNTAELFI. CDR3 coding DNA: TGTGTCAGCAGCCCGCGAGGGGACAGCAACACCGCGGAGCTGTTTATT.

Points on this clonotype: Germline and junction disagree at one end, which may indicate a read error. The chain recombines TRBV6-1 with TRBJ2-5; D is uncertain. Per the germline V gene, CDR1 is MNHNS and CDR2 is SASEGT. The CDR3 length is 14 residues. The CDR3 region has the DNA TGTGCCAGCGCCGGAACAGCCTACGTGGAGACCCAATACTTC. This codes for CASAGTAYVETQYF.

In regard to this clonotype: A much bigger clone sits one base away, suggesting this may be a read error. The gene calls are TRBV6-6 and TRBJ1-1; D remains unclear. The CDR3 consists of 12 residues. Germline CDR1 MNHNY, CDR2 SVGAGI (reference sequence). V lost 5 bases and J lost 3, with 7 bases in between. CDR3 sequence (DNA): TGTGCCAGCAGTCACGTAGACACTGAAGCTTTCTTT. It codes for CASSHVDTEAFF.

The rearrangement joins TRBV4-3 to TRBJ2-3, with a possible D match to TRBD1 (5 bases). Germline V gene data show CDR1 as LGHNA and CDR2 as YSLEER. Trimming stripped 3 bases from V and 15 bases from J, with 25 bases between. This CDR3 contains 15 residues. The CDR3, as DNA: TGCGCCAGCAGCCAGGAATGGGGCAGCACAGATACGCTATATTTT. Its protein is CASSQEWGSTDTLYF.

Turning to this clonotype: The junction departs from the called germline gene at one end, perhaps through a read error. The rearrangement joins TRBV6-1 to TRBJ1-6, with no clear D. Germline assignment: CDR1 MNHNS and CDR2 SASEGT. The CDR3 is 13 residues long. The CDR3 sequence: CASMETTHSPLHF. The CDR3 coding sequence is TGTGCCAGCATGGAGACAACTCATTCGCCCCTCCACTTT.

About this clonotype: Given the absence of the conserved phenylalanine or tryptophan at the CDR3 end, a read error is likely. CDR3 in DNA: TGTGCCAGCAACAGGGCGAGCACAGATACGCAGTATTTG. This encodes CASNRASTDTQYL. The chain couples TRBV2 to TRBJ2-3; TRBD1 is a possible D gene (6 bases). The V and J ends lost 7 bases and 0 bases respectively, with 8 bases between them. CDR1 and CDR2 (germline): SNHLY, FYNNEI. CDR3 length equals 13 residues.

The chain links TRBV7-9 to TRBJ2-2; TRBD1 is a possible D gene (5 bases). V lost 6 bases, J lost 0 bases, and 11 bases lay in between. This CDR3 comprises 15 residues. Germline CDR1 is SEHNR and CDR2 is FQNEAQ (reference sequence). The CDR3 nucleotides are TGTGCCAGCAGTCGACAGTACCCGAACACCGGGGAGCTGTTTTTT. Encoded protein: CASSRQYPNTGELFF.

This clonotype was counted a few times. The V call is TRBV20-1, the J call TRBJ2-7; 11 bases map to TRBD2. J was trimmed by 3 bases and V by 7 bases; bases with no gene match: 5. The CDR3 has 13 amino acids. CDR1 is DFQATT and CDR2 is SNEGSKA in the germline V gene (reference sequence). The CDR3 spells CSVETSGNYEQYF. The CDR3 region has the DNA TGCAGTGTAGAGACTAGCGGGAACTACGAGCAGTACTTC.

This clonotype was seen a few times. This CDR3 is CASSLTGSDTQYF. In nucleotides, the CDR3 is TGTGCCAGCAGCTTGACAGGGTCAGATACGCAGTATTTT. The genes are TRBV5-4 and TRBJ2-3; D may be TRBD1 (6 bases). Trimming shortened V by 1 base and J by 4 bases, and 7 bases separated the two germline ends. Germline CDR1 reads SGHNT; CDR2 reads YYREEE (reference sequence). The CDR3 covers 13 residues.

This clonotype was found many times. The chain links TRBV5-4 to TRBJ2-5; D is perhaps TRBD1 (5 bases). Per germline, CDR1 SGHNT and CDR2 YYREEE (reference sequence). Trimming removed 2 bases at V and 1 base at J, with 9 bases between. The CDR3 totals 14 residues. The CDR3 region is CASSLVGAQETQYF. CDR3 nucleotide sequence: TGTGCCAGCAGCTTAGTAGGGGCCCAAGAGACCCAGTACTTC.

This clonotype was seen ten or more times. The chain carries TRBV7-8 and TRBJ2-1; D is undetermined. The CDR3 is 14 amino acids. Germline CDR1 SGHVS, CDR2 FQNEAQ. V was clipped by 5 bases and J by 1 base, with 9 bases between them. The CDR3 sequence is CASSLEVSYNEQFF. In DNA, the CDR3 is TGTGCCAGCAGCCTAGAAGTGTCCTACAATGAGCAGTTCTTC.

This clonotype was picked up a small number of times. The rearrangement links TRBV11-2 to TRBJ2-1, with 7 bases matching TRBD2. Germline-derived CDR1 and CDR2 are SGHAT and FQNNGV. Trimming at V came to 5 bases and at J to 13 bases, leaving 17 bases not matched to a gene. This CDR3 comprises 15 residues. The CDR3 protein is CASSPHRGVRDGQFF. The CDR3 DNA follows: TGTGCCAGCAGCCCGCACCGGGGGGTGAGGGATGGACAGTTCTTC.

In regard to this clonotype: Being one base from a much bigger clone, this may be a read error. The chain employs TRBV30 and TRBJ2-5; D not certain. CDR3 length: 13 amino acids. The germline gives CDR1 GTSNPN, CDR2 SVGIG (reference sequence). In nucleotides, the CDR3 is TGTGCCTGGAGTGTACAGACGCCAGAGACCAAGTACTTC. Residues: CAWSVQTPETKYF.

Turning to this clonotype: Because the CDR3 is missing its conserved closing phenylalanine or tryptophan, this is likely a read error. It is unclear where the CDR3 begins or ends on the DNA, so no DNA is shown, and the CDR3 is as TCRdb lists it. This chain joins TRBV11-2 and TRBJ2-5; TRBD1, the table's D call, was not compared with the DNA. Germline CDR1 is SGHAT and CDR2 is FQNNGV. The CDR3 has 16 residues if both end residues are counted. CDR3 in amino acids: CASSPPGTGDLETQCY.